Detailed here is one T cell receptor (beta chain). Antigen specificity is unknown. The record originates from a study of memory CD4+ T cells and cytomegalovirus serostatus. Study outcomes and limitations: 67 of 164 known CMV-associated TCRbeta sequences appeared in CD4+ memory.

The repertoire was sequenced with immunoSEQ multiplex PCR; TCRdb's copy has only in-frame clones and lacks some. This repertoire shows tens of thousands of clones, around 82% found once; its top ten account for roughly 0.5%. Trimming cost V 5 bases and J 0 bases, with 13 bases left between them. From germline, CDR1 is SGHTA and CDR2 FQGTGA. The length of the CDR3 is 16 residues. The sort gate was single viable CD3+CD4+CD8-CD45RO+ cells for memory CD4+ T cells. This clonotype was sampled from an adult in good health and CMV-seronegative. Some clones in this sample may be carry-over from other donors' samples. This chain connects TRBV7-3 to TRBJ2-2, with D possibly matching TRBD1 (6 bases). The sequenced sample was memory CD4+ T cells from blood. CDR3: CASSPRQVANTGELFF. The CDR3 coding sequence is TGTGCCAGCAGCCCCCGACAGGTCGCGAACACCGGGGAGCTGTTTTTT.